This T cell receptor beta chain appears in the sequencing data of a study of blood T cells in healthy people across ages. In the study overall: Template switching picked up about one barcoded beta molecule for each two T cells. Study-level points and caveats: Observed TCR beta diversity showed a strong correlation with the percentage of naive T cells as measured by flow cytometry. Across the age range, TCR beta diversity per million T cells fell in a roughly linear way.

This CDR3 has 17 amino acids. The germline V gene encodes CDR1 SGHTA and CDR2 FQGNSA. The V segment lost 5 bases and the J segment 6 bases; nucleotides outside the gene matches: 15. As to this clonotype: As yet, its antigen is unknown.

A J-beta primer mix and a sample-barcoded 5' primer were used in a second PCR of roughly 6 to 11 cycles. A template-switch adaptor that had 12 random nucleotides put a tag on each cDNA molecule. MiXCR, applied by TCRdb to the 5' RACE reads, yields one record per CDR3 protein. The table includes hundreds of thousands of distinct CDR3 sequences, 29% detected once. This TCR was sampled from a woman older than 75 in good health. The chain combines TRBV7-2 with TRBJ2-2; 7 bases fit TRBD1. Sequences were obtained from blood. The CDR3 sequence is CASSPSGRQGDAGELFF. The CDR3 DNA follows: TGTGCCAGCAGCCCCAGCGGTCGGCAGGGGGATGCCGGGGAGCTGTTTTTT.